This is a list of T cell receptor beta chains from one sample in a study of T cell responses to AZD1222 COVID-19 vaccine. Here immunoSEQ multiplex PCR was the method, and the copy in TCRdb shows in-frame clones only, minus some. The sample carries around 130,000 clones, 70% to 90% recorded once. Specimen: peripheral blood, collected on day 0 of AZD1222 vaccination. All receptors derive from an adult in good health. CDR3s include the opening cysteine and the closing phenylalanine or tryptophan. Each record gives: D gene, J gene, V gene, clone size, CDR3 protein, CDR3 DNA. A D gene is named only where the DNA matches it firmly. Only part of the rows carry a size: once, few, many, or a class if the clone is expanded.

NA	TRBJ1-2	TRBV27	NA	CASTPYQTSRHYGYTF	TGTGCCAGCACCCCTTATCAGACGTCCAGGCACTATGGCTACACCTTC
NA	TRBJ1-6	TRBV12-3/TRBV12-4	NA	CASRGPGSPLHF	TGTGCCAGCCGAGGTCCGGGGTCACCCCTCCACTTT
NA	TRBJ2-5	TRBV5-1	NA	CASSLEGRPAWETQYF	TGCGCCAGCAGCTTGGAGGGGAGGCCGGCCTGGGAGACCCAGTACTTC
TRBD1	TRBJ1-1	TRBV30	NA	CAWSVQWTGTEAFF	TGTGCCTGGAGTGTACAGTGGACAGGCACTGAAGCTTTCTTT
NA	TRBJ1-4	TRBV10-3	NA	CAISGRDDEKLFF	TGTGCCATCAGTGGCAGAGACGACGAAAAACTGTTTTTT
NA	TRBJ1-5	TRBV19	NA	CASSSTGLQPQHF	TGTGCCAGTAGTTCTACAGGTCTTCAGCCCCAGCATTTT
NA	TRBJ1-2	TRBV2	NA	CARSQGRGHYGYTF	TGTGCCCGATCCCAGGGAAGAGGTCACTATGGCTACACCTTC
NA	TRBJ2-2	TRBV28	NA	CASRFRGSPGELFF	TGTGCCAGCAGATTTAGGGGAAGTCCCGGGGAGCTGTTTTTT
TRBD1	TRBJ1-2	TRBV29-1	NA	CSIDRGGSGYTF	TGCAGCATCGACAGGGGAGGGTCAGGCTACACCTTC
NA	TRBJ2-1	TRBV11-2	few	CASSSGVLLSFNEQFF	TGTGCCAGCAGCTCCGGCGTGCTTTTGAGTTTCAATGAGCAGTTCTTC
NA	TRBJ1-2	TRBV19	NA	CASSSRARENYGYTF	TGTGCCAGTAGTTCCCGAGCAAGGGAGAACTATGGCTACACCTTC
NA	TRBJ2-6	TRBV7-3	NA	CASSLVESGANVLTF	TGTGCCAGCAGCTTAGTGGAGTCCGGGGCCAACGTCCTGACTTTC
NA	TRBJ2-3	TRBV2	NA	CASPVAGNADTQYF	TGTGCCAGCCCCGTCGCGGGGAACGCAGATACGCAGTATTTT
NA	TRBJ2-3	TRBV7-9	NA	CASSLVGQEEDTQYF	TGTGCCAGCAGCTTGGTCGGCCAAGAAGAGGATACGCAGTATTTT
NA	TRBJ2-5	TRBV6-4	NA	CASSEQGDETQYF	TGTGCCAGCAGTGAACAGGGTGACGAGACCCAGTACTTC
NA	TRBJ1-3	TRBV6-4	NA	CASSPSGKSSGNTIYF	TGTGCCAGCAGCCCATCCGGCAAGAGCTCTGGAAACACCATATATTTT
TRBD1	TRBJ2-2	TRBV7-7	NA	CASSDRGIGTGELFF	TGTGCTAGCAGCGACAGGGGGATTGGAACCGGGGAGCTGTTTTTT
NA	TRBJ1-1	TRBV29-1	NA	CSAGRSESTEAFF	TGCAGCGCCGGACGGTCGGAGAGCACTGAAGCTTTCTTT
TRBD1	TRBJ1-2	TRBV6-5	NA	CASSYSTGTPYGYTF	TGTGCCAGCAGTTACTCGACAGGGACACCGTATGGCTACACCTTC
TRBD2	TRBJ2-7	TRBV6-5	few	CASSRLAGANEQYF	TGTGCCAGCAGTCGACTAGCGGGAGCAAACGAGCAGTACTTC
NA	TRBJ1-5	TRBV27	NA	CASSDRRVAGNQPQHF	TGTGCCAGCAGTGACCGCAGGGTTGCCGGCAATCAGCCCCAGCATTTT
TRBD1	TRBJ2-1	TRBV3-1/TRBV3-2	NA	CASSQGDRAGYNEQFF	TGTGCCAGCAGCCAAGGCGACAGGGCCGGATACAATGAGCAGTTCTTC
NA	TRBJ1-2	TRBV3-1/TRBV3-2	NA	CATKASESWPLYSGSF	TGTGCCACCAAAGCGTCGGAGTCCTGGCCACTCTATTCAGGGTCCTTC
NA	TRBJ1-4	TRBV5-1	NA	CASSLVQEEKLFF	TGCGCCAGCAGCTTGGTGCAGGAGGAAAAACTGTTTTTT
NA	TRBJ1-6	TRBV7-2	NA	CASSLVYGDNSPLHF	TGTGCCAGCAGCTTAGTCTACGGGGATAATTCACCCCTCCACTTT
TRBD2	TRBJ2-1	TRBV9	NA	CASSVVGSSGAYNEQFF	TGTGCCAGCAGCGTAGTGGGGTCTAGCGGAGCCTACAATGAGCAGTTCTTC
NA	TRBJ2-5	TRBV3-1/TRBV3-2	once	CATSDSVVQETQYF	TGTGCCACCTCGGACTCCGTCGTCCAAGAGACCCAGTACTTC
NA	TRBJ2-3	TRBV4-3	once	CASSQTSGISTDTQYF	TGCGCCAGCAGCCAAACATCCGGGATAAGCACAGATACGCAGTATTTT
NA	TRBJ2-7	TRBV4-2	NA	CASSQEYPTYEQYF	TGTGCCAGCAGCCAAGAGTACCCGACCTACGAGCAGTACTTC
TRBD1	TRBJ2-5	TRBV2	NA	CASQLRDRLQETQYF	TGTGCCAGCCAGCTTCGGGACAGATTACAAGAGACCCAGTACTTC
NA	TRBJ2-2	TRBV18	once	CASSPSIPTGELFF	TGTGCCAGCTCACCTAGCATACCCACCGGGGAGCTGTTTTTT
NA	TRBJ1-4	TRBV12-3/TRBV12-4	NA	CASTDGVLEKLFF	TGTGCCAGCACCGATGGGGTTCTTGAAAAACTGTTTTTT
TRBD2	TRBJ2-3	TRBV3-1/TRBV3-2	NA	CASSQNAGETDTQYF	TGTGCCAGCAGCCAAAATGCGGGGGAAACAGATACGCAGTATTTT
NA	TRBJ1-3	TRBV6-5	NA	CASRAGGNTIYF	TGTGCCAGCAGGGCAGGTGGAAACACCATATATTTT
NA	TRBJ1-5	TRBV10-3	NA	CAISESILNRKNQPQHF	TGTGCCATCAGTGAGTCGATACTAAACAGGAAAAATCAGCCCCAGCATTTT
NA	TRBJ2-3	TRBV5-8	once	CASSPPPDTQYF	TGTGCCAGCAGCCCACCCCCCGATACGCAGTATTTT
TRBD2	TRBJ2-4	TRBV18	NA	CASSEPGLAVFNGIQYF	TGTGCCAGCTCAGAGCCGGGACTAGCGGTTTTCAACGGCATTCAGTACTTC
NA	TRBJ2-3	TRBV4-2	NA	CASSQDLGADTQYF	TGTGCCAGCAGCCAAGATTTAGGGGCAGATACGCAGTATTTT
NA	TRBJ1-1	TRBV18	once	CASSSSGTEAFF	TGTGCCAGCTCATCGAGTGGAACTGAAGCTTTCTTT
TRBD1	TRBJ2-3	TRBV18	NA	CASSPDRGVSTDTQYF	TGTGCCAGCTCACCGGACAGGGGCGTTAGCACAGATACGCAGTATTTT
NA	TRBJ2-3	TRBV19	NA	CASSITDTQYF	TGTGCCAGTAGTATCACAGATACGCAGTATTTT
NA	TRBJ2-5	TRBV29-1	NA	CSVLGERGIQETQYF	TGCAGCGTTCTCGGGGAGCGAGGTATTCAAGAGACCCAGTACTTC
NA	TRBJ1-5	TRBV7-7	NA	CASSLPGGSNHQPQHF	TGTGCCAGCAGCTTACCGGGGGGTTCCAACCATCAGCCCCAGCATTTT
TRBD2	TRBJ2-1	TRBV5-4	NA	CASSSMTSGSDNEQFF	TGTGCCAGCAGCTCTATGACTAGCGGGTCTGACAATGAGCAGTTCTTC
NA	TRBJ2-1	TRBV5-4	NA	CASSSTVGFYNEQFF	TGTGCCAGCAGCTCTACGGTAGGCTTTTACAATGAGCAGTTCTTC
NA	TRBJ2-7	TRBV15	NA	CATSRDLALNYEQYF	TGTGCCACCAGCAGAGATTTAGCCCTAAACTACGAGCAGTACTTC
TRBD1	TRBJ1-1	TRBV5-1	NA	CASSLRALDRGGTEAFF	TGCGCCAGCAGCTTGAGGGCCCTAGACAGGGGAGGTACTGAAGCTTTCTTT
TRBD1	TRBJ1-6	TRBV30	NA	CAWSVPGGDSPLHF	TGTGCCTGGAGTGTACCAGGGGGAGATTCACCCCTCCACTTT
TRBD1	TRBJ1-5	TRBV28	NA	CASSLLYGQGGQPQHF	TGTGCCAGCAGTTTACTTTATGGACAGGGTGGTCAGCCCCAGCATTTT
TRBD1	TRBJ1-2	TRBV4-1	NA	CASSQPGTGPYRGYTF	TGCGCCAGCAGCCAACCGGGGACAGGTCCTTATCGAGGCTACACCTTC
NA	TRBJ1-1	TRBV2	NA	CASSQMGGAFF	TGTGCCAGCAGCCAAATGGGGGGGGCTTTCTTT
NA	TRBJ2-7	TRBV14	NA	CASSQEAGSRPYF	TGTGCCAGCAGCCAAGAGGCGGGTAGCCGACCGTACTTC
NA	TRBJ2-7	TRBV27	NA	CASSFQNGGSYEQYF	TGTGCCAGCAGTTTTCAAAACGGAGGGTCCTACGAGCAGTACTTC
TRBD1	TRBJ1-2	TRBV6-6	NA	CASSLTPGQDYGYTF	TGTGCCAGCAGTCTTACTCCAGGACAGGACTATGGCTACACCTTC
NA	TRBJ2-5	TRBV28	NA	CATVQETQYF	TGTGCCACCGTCCAAGAGACCCAGTACTTC
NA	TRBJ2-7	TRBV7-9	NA	CASSYTGGDYEQYF	TGTGCCAGCAGCTACACAGGGGGGGATTACGAGCAGTACTTC